These T cell receptor beta chains were read from a single sample in a study of technical replicates of blood from a few donors. This table comes from immunoSEQ multiplex PCR, and its TCRdb copy is limited to in-frame clones, with some not included. The top ten hold approximately 5.1% of the sample, which has approximately 60,000 clones, roughly 86% seen once. Sequenced sample: PBMCs. Receptors originate from a human donor in good health. Some clones in this sample may be carry-over from other donors' samples. Both conserved end residues are part of each CDR3. Fields, in order: D gene, J gene, V gene, clone size, CDR3 DNA, CDR3 protein. D genes are given only for firm matches. Not all rows give a size; the values are once, few, many and, for expanded clones, a class.

D gene: TRBD1; J gene: TRBJ2-7; V gene: TRBV4-3; clone size: few; CDR3 DNA: TGCGCCAGCAGCCAAGATCGGGGACAGGGGTGGGAGCAGTACTTC; CDR3 protein: CASSQDRGQGWEQYF
D gene: TRBD1; J gene: TRBJ2-5; V gene: TRBV5-6; clone size: NA; CDR3 DNA: TGTGCCAGCAGCTTGTGGGGACAGGGTCGGGAGACCCAGTACTTC; CDR3 protein: CASSLWGQGRETQYF
D gene: TRBD2; J gene: TRBJ2-5; V gene: TRBV5-6; clone size: NA; CDR3 DNA: TGTGCCAGCAGCTTCGGTGCGGGAGGCCAAGAGACCCAGTACTTC; CDR3 protein: CASSFGAGGQETQYF
D gene: NA; J gene: TRBJ1-1; V gene: TRBV19; clone size: NA; CDR3 DNA: TGTGCCAGTAGTAAAATCCCAGACGGGGGGAACACTGAAGCTTTCTTT; CDR3 protein: CASSKIPDGGNTEAFF
D gene: NA; J gene: TRBJ2-2; V gene: TRBV6-1; clone size: NA; CDR3 DNA: TGTGCCAGCACCCAGGGGTCTTACACCGGGGAGCTGTTTTTT; CDR3 protein: CASTQGSYTGELFF
D gene: NA; J gene: TRBJ2-2; V gene: TRBV7-6; clone size: NA; CDR3 DNA: TGTGCCAGCAGCTTAGCGCAGGGTGAGAACACCGGGGAGCTGTTTTTT; CDR3 protein: CASSLAQGENTGELFF
D gene: NA; J gene: TRBJ1-2; V gene: TRBV6-5; clone size: NA; CDR3 DNA: TGTGCCAGCAGCCCCCGGGGGGTTAAGGGCTACACCTTC; CDR3 protein: CASSPRGVKGYTF
D gene: NA; J gene: TRBJ2-3; V gene: TRBV7-9; clone size: NA; CDR3 DNA: TGTGCCAGGATGGCTGGAGATACGCAGTATTTT; CDR3 protein: CARMAGDTQYF
D gene: NA; J gene: TRBJ2-3; V gene: TRBV29-1; clone size: NA; CDR3 DNA: TGCAGAAAATTAGAGGCAGGGCCTACAGATACGCAGTATTTT; CDR3 protein: CRKLEAGPTDTQYF
D gene: TRBD1; J gene: TRBJ1-2; V gene: TRBV19; clone size: once; CDR3 DNA: TGTGCCAGTATAGAGCGGACAGGGAGGGCCTACACCTTC; CDR3 protein: CASIERTGRAYTF
D gene: TRBD1; J gene: TRBJ1-1; V gene: TRBV7-2; clone size: few; CDR3 DNA: TGTGCCAGCAGCTCCCCGGACAGGGCTCTGACTGAAGCTTTCTTT; CDR3 protein: CASSSPDRALTEAFF
D gene: TRBD1; J gene: TRBJ2-2; V gene: TRBV18; clone size: NA; CDR3 DNA: TGTGCCAGCTCGCCAACCAACAGGGGTCACAACACCGGGGAGCTGTTTTTT; CDR3 protein: CASSPTNRGHNTGELFF
D gene: NA; J gene: TRBJ1-2; V gene: TRBV5-1; clone size: NA; CDR3 DNA: TGCGCCAGCAGCTTCTCCCGGGACTCCTATGGCTACACCTTC; CDR3 protein: CASSFSRDSYGYTF
D gene: NA; J gene: TRBJ2-7; V gene: TRBV4-3; clone size: NA; CDR3 DNA: TGCGCCAGCAGCCAAGAACAAGACAGCTCCTACGAGCAGTACTTC; CDR3 protein: CASSQEQDSSYEQYF
D gene: NA; J gene: TRBJ1-2; V gene: TRBV9; clone size: NA; CDR3 DNA: TGTGCCAGCAGCGTAGGGGCAGTATCGAACTATGGCTACACCTTC; CDR3 protein: CASSVGAVSNYGYTF
D gene: NA; J gene: TRBJ2-7; V gene: TRBV6-5; clone size: NA; CDR3 DNA: TGTGCCAGCGGTTCAGCGGCGCCCTACGAGCAGTACTTC; CDR3 protein: CASGSAAPYEQYF
D gene: NA; J gene: TRBJ2-6; V gene: TRBV7-6; clone size: NA; CDR3 DNA: TGTGCCAGCAGCTTAGTTGTCAGAGGAGCTGGGGCCAACGTCCTGACTTTC; CDR3 protein: CASSLVVRGAGANVLTF
D gene: NA; J gene: TRBJ2-7; V gene: TRBV7-7; clone size: NA; CDR3 DNA: TGTGCCAGCAGCCCCGAGGGGGGGATGTACGAGCAGTACTTC; CDR3 protein: CASSPEGGMYEQYF
D gene: NA; J gene: TRBJ2-3; V gene: TRBV7-2; clone size: NA; CDR3 DNA: TGTGCCAGCAGCTTAGTCGGGGGGCCTAGTGCAGATACGCAGTATTTT; CDR3 protein: CASSLVGGPSADTQYF
D gene: TRBD2; J gene: TRBJ2-7; V gene: TRBV7-9; clone size: NA; CDR3 DNA: TGTGCCAGCAGCGCCGCTAGCGGGAGATCCTACGAGCAGTACTTC; CDR3 protein: CASSAASGRSYEQYF
D gene: NA; J gene: TRBJ2-1; V gene: TRBV6-6; clone size: NA; CDR3 DNA: TGTGCCAGCAGTTACTCGGCTGACAATGAGCAGTTCTTC; CDR3 protein: CASSYSADNEQFF
D gene: NA; J gene: TRBJ1-1; V gene: TRBV18; clone size: NA; CDR3 DNA: TGTGCCAGCTCACCAGAGGAGGGGCGGACTGAAGCTTTCTTT; CDR3 protein: CASSPEEGRTEAFF
D gene: NA; J gene: TRBJ1-2; V gene: TRBV29-1; clone size: NA; CDR3 DNA: TGCAGCGTGATACTGGGGGCCTATGGCTACACCTTC; CDR3 protein: CSVILGAYGYTF
D gene: NA; J gene: TRBJ2-1; V gene: TRBV19; clone size: NA; CDR3 DNA: TGTGCCAGTAGTATAAGGGGGGGAGCCTACAATGAGCAGTTCTTC; CDR3 protein: CASSIRGGAYNEQFF
D gene: TRBD1; J gene: TRBJ1-2; V gene: TRBV4-1; clone size: few; CDR3 DNA: TGCGCCAGCAGCCCTTCGACAGGGGGCTTTGATCGAGGGCAAGGCTACACCTTC; CDR3 protein: CASSPSTGGFDRGQGYTF
D gene: NA; J gene: TRBJ2-7; V gene: TRBV5-1; clone size: NA; CDR3 DNA: TGCGCCAGCAGCGGCTCGGCGGGTCCTTACGAGCAGTACTTC; CDR3 protein: CASSGSAGPYEQYF
D gene: NA; J gene: TRBJ1-2; V gene: TRBV5-4; clone size: NA; CDR3 DNA: TGTGCCAGCAGCAACACAGCTAACTATGGCTACACCTTC; CDR3 protein: CASSNTANYGYTF
D gene: NA; J gene: TRBJ2-6; V gene: TRBV5-4; clone size: once; CDR3 DNA: TGTGCCAGCAGCTTCGAAACAGGCTCTGGGGCCAACGTCCTGACTTTC; CDR3 protein: CASSFETGSGANVLTF
D gene: NA; J gene: TRBJ1-2; V gene: TRBV7-8; clone size: NA; CDR3 DNA: TGTGCCAGCAGCACAAACAGAGATGGCTACACCTTC; CDR3 protein: CASSTNRDGYTF
D gene: NA; J gene: TRBJ2-1; V gene: TRBV14; clone size: NA; CDR3 DNA: TGTGCCAGCAGCCGAAGGGGAGGGGGTGAGCAGTTCTTC; CDR3 protein: CASSRRGGGEQFF
D gene: NA; J gene: TRBJ1-4; V gene: TRBV11-1; clone size: NA; CDR3 DNA: TGTGCCAGCAGCTTACAAGGGGGAGCTAATGAAAAACTGTTTTTT; CDR3 protein: CASSLQGGANEKLFF
D gene: TRBD2; J gene: TRBJ2-2; V gene: TRBV6-1; clone size: once; CDR3 DNA: TGTGCCAGCAGGACTAGCGAGAACACCGGGGAGCTGTTTTTT; CDR3 protein: CASRTSENTGELFF
D gene: TRBD1; J gene: TRBJ1-5; V gene: TRBV2; clone size: NA; CDR3 DNA: TGTGCCAGCAGTGGGCAGGGGGCGCGACAGCCCCAGCATTTT; CDR3 protein: CASSGQGARQPQHF
D gene: TRBD2; J gene: TRBJ2-5; V gene: TRBV15; clone size: NA; CDR3 DNA: TGTGCCACCAGCACTAGCGGGGGGTCGACGGAGACCCAGTACTTC; CDR3 protein: CATSTSGGSTETQYF
D gene: TRBD1; J gene: TRBJ1-2; V gene: TRBV7-2; clone size: NA; CDR3 DNA: TGTGCCAGCAGCTTAGCAGCAGGGACAGGAAACTATGGCTACACCTTC; CDR3 protein: CASSLAAGTGNYGYTF
D gene: NA; J gene: TRBJ1-1; V gene: TRBV29-1; clone size: NA; CDR3 DNA: TGCAGCGTTAAACAGGGACGGAACACTGAAGCTTTCTTT; CDR3 protein: CSVKQGRNTEAFF
D gene: NA; J gene: TRBJ2-7; V gene: TRBV2; clone size: NA; CDR3 DNA: TGTGCCAGCAGGTCAGGCTACGAGCAGTACTTC; CDR3 protein: CASRSGYEQYF
D gene: NA; J gene: TRBJ2-6; V gene: TRBV5-5; clone size: NA; CDR3 DNA: TGTGCCAGCAGCGCCTTACCGAGCTCTGGGGCCAACGTCCTGACTTTC; CDR3 protein: CASSALPSSGANVLTF
D gene: NA; J gene: TRBJ2-1; V gene: TRBV11-2; clone size: NA; CDR3 DNA: TGTGCCAGCAGCTCCCCGACTCGACACAATGAGCAGTTCTTC; CDR3 protein: CASSSPTRHNEQFF
D gene: NA; J gene: TRBJ2-2; V gene: TRBV5-6; clone size: NA; CDR3 DNA: TGTGCCAGCAGGCCCGGGATAAACACCGGGGAGCTGTTTTTT; CDR3 protein: CASRPGINTGELFF
D gene: NA; J gene: TRBJ2-1; V gene: TRBV13; clone size: NA; CDR3 DNA: TGTGCCAGCAGCTTAGCGGGGGGACATAATGAGCAGTTCTTC; CDR3 protein: CASSLAGGHNEQFF
D gene: TRBD2; J gene: TRBJ2-1; V gene: TRBV5-4; clone size: NA; CDR3 DNA: TGTGCCAGCAGTTCAGTAGCGGGGTCGTTCGGCAATGAGCAGTTCTTC; CDR3 protein: CASSSVAGSFGNEQFF
D gene: NA; J gene: TRBJ1-2; V gene: TRBV29-1; clone size: NA; CDR3 DNA: TGCAGCGTTTCCGACTATGGCTACACCTTC; CDR3 protein: CSVSDYGYTF